Listed here are 32 T cell receptor beta chains from one sample, sequenced in a study of cytotoxic CD8 clonotypes in ibrutinib-treated CLL. Profiled with immunoSEQ multiplex PCR; TCRdb holds only in-frame clones, not every one. The table lists fewer than 100,000 clones, around 84% of them singletons. Sequencing used PBMCs, obtained before ibrutinib treatment. The receptor set was obtained from a human donor with chronic lymphocytic leukemia.

The CDR3 loop is CASSVGGAAGNTIYF. CDR3 nucleotides: TGTGCCAGCAGCGTAGGCGGGGCAGCAGGAAACACCATATATTTT. The chain is built from TRBV9 and TRBJ1-3; D may be TRBD1 (5 bases). The CDR3 runs to 15 residues. V shed 0 bases and J shed 4 bases, with 11 bases lying between them. Germline CDR1 SGDLS, CDR2 YYNGEE. Supplemented by reference TRBV9 and TRBJ1-3, the full variable domain reads DSGVTQTPKHLITATGQRVTLRCSPRSGDLSVYWYQQSLDQGLQFLIQYYNGEERAKGNILERFSAQQFPDLHSELNLSSLELGDSALYFCASSVGGAAGNTIYFGEGSWLTVV.

V gene TRBV5-1 combines with J gene TRBJ2-7, with D unclear. Germline-derived CDR1 and CDR2 are SGHRS and YFSETQ. The CDR3 consists of 12 residues. V lost 4 bases and J lost 5, with 10 bases in between. CDR3 DNA sequence: TGCGCCAGCAGCATACCACATAACGAGCAGTACTTC. Amino acids: CASSIPHNEQYF. The full variable domain, in which reference TRBV5-1 and TRBJ2-7 provide the parts outside the CDR3, is KAGVTQTPRYLIKTRGQQVTLSCSPISGHRSVSWYQQTPGQGLQFLFEYFSETQRNKGNFPGRFSGRQFSNSRSEMNVSTLELGDSALYLCASSIPHNEQYFGPGTRLTVT.

The rearrangement uses TRBV4-3 and TRBJ2-2; TRBD2 is a possible D gene (5 bases). The CDR3 spans 14 residues. Trimming removed 6 bases from V and 1 base from J, with 9 bases in between. The germline gives CDR1 LGHNA, CDR2 YSLEER. CDR3 coding DNA: TGCGCCAGCAGATCCAGCGGGAACACCGGGGAGCTGTTTTTT. Encoded protein: CASRSSGNTGELFF.

The chain has TRBV6-5 and TRBJ1-1; TRBD1 might be the D (5 bases). This CDR3 is 15 amino acids long. V was shortened by 0 bases and J by 5 bases, with 13 bases between the two germline ends. CDR1 and CDR2 from the germline V gene are MNHEY and SVGAGI. CDR3 nucleotides: TGTGCCAGCAGTTACTCGAGGACTGGGACGACTGAAGCTTTCTTT. It specifies CASSYSRTGTTEAFF.

With regard to this clone: Within the sample, other DNA sequences also encode this same CDR3. The chain uses TRBV7-3 and TRBJ2-1, with D perhaps TRBD2 (5 bases). Germline V CDR1 and CDR2: SGHTA, FQGTGA. V was shortened by 1 base and J by 8 bases, with 15 bases between the two germline ends. This CDR3 has 15 residues. CDR3: CASSLSPLGRDEQFF. The CDR3 nucleotides are TGTGCCAGCAGCTTAAGTCCACTAGGTAGGGATGAGCAGTTCTTC.

V gene TRBV27 combines with J gene TRBJ2-3; D unresolved. Trimming left V 1 base short and J 6 bases short, with 11 bases between. This CDR3 is built from 14 residues. Germline values: CDR1 MNHEY, CDR2 SMNVEV (reference sequence). CDR3 amino acids: CASSLFWASDTQYF. CDR3 in DNA: TGTGCCAGCAGTTTATTCTGGGCGTCGGATACGCAGTATTTT.

In this sample, this clone turned up many times. The chain combines TRBV7-8 with TRBJ1-2, with 7 bases matching TRBD1. Germline V gene sequence: CDR1 SGHVS, CDR2 FQNEAQ. V shed 5 bases, J shed 2 bases, and the junction held 5 bases outside the gene matches. This CDR3 is built from 14 residues. The CDR3 coding sequence is TGTGCCAGCAGCGCCCGACAGGGAAACTATGGCTACACCTTC. It specifies CASSARQGNYGYTF.

This clone was found a few times. The V and J genes are TRBV28 and TRBJ2-3; perhaps D is TRBD1 or TRBD2 (5 bases each). This CDR3 has 17 amino acids. V lost 6 bases and J lost 2, with 21 bases in between. Germline CDR1 is MDHEN and CDR2 is SYDVKM. The CDR3 protein is CASRTPFWGRHTDTQYF. The CDR3 DNA sequence: TGTGCCAGCAGGACCCCCTTTTGGGGGAGACACACAGATACGCAGTATTTT.

This clone is labeled as medium-sized (0.01 to 0.1%). The gene calls are TRBV29-1 and TRBJ1-2; TRBD1 might be the D (5 bases). CDR3 size: 13 residues. Trimming removed 4 bases from V and 8 bases from J, with 17 bases in between. Germline CDR1 SQVTM, CDR2 ANQGSEA. The CDR3 is CSVGDSYAQGYTF. The CDR3 DNA is TGCAGCGTTGGAGACAGCTACGCGCAAGGCTACACCTTC.

The chain uses TRBV7-2 and TRBJ2-1; D gene uncertain. The CDR3 length is 15 residues. Trimming took off 5 bases at V and 0 bases at J, with 11 bases between the two ends. Germline V gives CDR1 SGHTA, CDR2 FQGNSA. The CDR3 DNA reads TGTGCCAGCAGCCGAAGCTGGAGCTCCTACAATGAGCAGTTCTTC. Translating it yields CASSRSWSSYNEQFF.

The V call is TRBV11-3, the J call TRBJ2-2, with unresolved D. Germline lookup yields CDR1 SGHNT and CDR2 YENEEA. The CDR3 consists of 15 residues. The V and J ends lost 5 bases and 1 base respectively, with 11 bases between them. The CDR3 loop is CASSPRTVNTGELFF. CDR3 coding DNA: TGTGCCAGCAGCCCCCGGACGGTGAACACCGGGGAGCTGTTTTTT.

This clone was counted a few times. This chain links TRBV30 with TRBJ2-1; 9 nucleotides line up with TRBD2. The germline gives CDR1 GTSNPN, CDR2 SVGIG (reference sequence). The CDR3 is 18 amino acids. V lost 4 bases to trimming and J lost 0 bases; unmatched junction nucleotides: 13. The CDR3 spells CAWMRRPGLASSYNEQFF. The CDR3 DNA reads as TGTGCCTGGATGCGCAGGCCGGGACTAGCTAGCTCCTACAATGAGCAGTTCTTC.

This chain connects TRBV6-1 to TRBJ2-7, with 9 bases fitting TRBD2. CDR1 MNHNS and CDR2 SASEGT come from the germline V gene. CDR3 size: 15 residues. Losses at the gene ends were 0 bases for V and 3 bases for J; bases not matched to a gene: 3. CDR3 sequence reads: CASSEASAGGYEQYF. Written as DNA, the CDR3 is TGTGCCAGCAGTGAAGCTTCAGCGGGGGGCTACGAGCAGTACTTC.

V is TRBV9 and J is TRBJ2-7; D perhaps matches TRBD2 (7 bases). The CDR3 consists of 15 residues. Trimming shortened V by 0 bases and J by 9 bases, and 19 bases separated the two germline ends. Germline CDR1 SGDLS, CDR2 YYNGEE. The CDR3 reads CASSVGSGEGRGQYF. Written as DNA, the CDR3 is TGTGCCAGCAGCGTAGGGTCAGGGGAGGGCAGGGGGCAGTACTTC.

J is TRBJ1-1 and V is TRBV10-2, with D maybe TRBD1 (5 bases). The CDR3 contains 11 residues. Trimming stripped 10 bases from V and 6 bases from J, with 12 bases between. Germline V gives CDR1 WSHSY, CDR2 SAAADI. The CDR3 coding sequence is TGCGCCATCCAGGGAGGGGCTGAAGCTTTCTTT. Its protein product is CAIQGGAEAFF.

The gene calls are TRBV30 and TRBJ2-1, with 10 bases lining up with TRBD2. Germline V gives CDR1 GTSNPN, CDR2 SVGIG (reference sequence). Trimming took 1 base from V and 15 from J; bases not matched to a gene: 15. This CDR3 contains 15 residues. CDR3 loop: CAWSGLAGVDRELFF. The DNA for the CDR3 is TGTGCCTGGAGTGGCCTAGCGGGAGTCGATCGTGAATTGTTCTTC.

The chain couples TRBV7-8 to TRBJ2-1, with 9 positions matching TRBD1. J lost 4 bases, V lost 6 bases, and 7 bases had no gene match. The CDR3 contains 15 residues. The germline V gene has CDR1 SGHVS and CDR2 FQNEAQ. The CDR3 nucleotides are TGTGCCAGCAGTTACCCGGGACAGGGTTACAATGAGCAGTTCTTC. The encoded protein is CASSYPGQGYNEQFF.

This clone was seen just once. The chain links TRBV30 to TRBJ2-7, with a weak D call TRBD2 (6 bases). With 0 bases removed from V and 3 bases from J, the gap between germline ends came to 12 bases. This CDR3 has 14 residues. Germline CDR1 GTSNPN, CDR2 SVGIG (reference sequence). CDR3 amino acids: CAWSVGLRDYEQYF. The CDR3 DNA reads as TGTGCCTGGAGTGTAGGTTTGCGGGACTACGAGCAGTACTTC.

This clone was seen only once. The DNA of the CDR3 is TGCAGCGTTGATTCGCAGGGAAATAGGTACGAGCAGTACTTC. Translated: CSVDSQGNRYEQYF. This rearrangement joins TRBV29-1 to TRBJ2-7; a weak D match, TRBD1 (5 bases). Germline CDR1 SQVTM, CDR2 ANQGSEA. CDR3 length: 14 amino acids. V lost 3 bases and J 4 bases, leaving 16 bases between the germline ends.

This rearrangement joins TRBV19 to TRBJ2-1; tentatively, D is TRBD2 (6 bases). The CDR3 runs 14 residues. Trimming took off 10 bases at V and 4 bases at J, with 17 bases between the two ends. Germline assignment: CDR1 LNHDA and CDR2 SQIVND (reference sequence). This CDR3 reads CATRRELQYNEQFF. The CDR3 nucleotides read TGTGCCACACGGAGGGAGCTTCAATACAATGAGCAGTTCTTC.

The chain is built from TRBV19 and TRBJ2-3; 10 nucleotides match TRBD2. The V and J ends lost 2 bases and 0 bases, in that order; junction bases with no gene match: 2. This CDR3 comprises 16 residues. In germline, CDR1 is LNHDA, CDR2 SQIVND (reference sequence). CDR3 loop: CASSIQREGSTDTQYF. CDR3 bases: TGTGCCAGTAGTATACAGCGGGAGGGGAGCACAGATACGCAGTATTTT. Variable domain in full (rest from reference TRBV19 and TRBJ2-3): DGGITQSPKYLFRKEGQNVTLSCEQNLNHDAMYWYRQDPGQGLRLIYYSQIVNDFQKGDIAEGYSVSREKKESFPLTVTSAQKNPTAFYLCASSIQREGSTDTQYFGPGTRLTVL.

This clone is a singleton in its sample. The V gene is TRBV28, the J gene TRBJ2-2; no clear D. V lost 6 bases and J lost 5, with 25 bases in between. This CDR3 is built from 18 residues. Germline CDR1 is MDHEN and CDR2 is SYDVKM. CDR3 nucleotide sequence: TGTGCCAGCAGCCCTCGATTATTCCGAGGACCCACGACCGGGGAGCTGTTTTTT. Protein product: CASSPRLFRGPTTGELFF.

The chain has TRBV5-4 and TRBJ2-2; 7 bases map to TRBD1. The CDR3 consists of 16 residues. Germline V gene sequence: CDR1 SGHNT, CDR2 YYREEE (reference sequence). With V trimmed by 3 bases and J by 1 base, 6 bases remained unmatched. In DNA, the CDR3 is TGTGCCAGCAGCTGGGGGTGGGACAGGAACACCGGGGAGCTGTTTTTT. This sequence encodes CASSWGWDRNTGELFF.

This clone has only a few counts. V and J are TRBV27 and TRBJ2-7, with 9 bases matching TRBD1. The junction had 5 bases not matched to a gene; V was cut back by 4 bases and J by 4 bases. The CDR3 covers 14 residues. Per germline, CDR1 MNHEY and CDR2 SMNVEV (reference sequence). The CDR3 DNA follows: TGTGCCAGCAGTTCACAGGGGGCTGGGTACGAGCAGTACTTC. Translated: CASSSQGAGYEQYF.

The chain has TRBV7-9 and TRBJ2-1; D may be TRBD1 (5 bases). The CDR3 has 12 residues. Trimming stripped 7 bases from V and 8 bases from J, with 12 bases between. CDR1 and CDR2 from the germline V gene are SEHNR and FQNEAQ (reference sequence). The CDR3 is CASIRQGHEQFF. The DNA for the CDR3 is TGTGCCAGCATCCGGCAGGGCCATGAGCAGTTCTTC.

A word on this clone: The same CDR3 is also encoded by other DNA sequences in this sample. The V gene is TRBV7-9, the J gene TRBJ1-4, with D possibly being TRBD1 (6 bases). The V end lost 5 bases, the J end lost 5 bases, and 12 bases lay between the germline ends. Germline CDR1 is SEHNR and CDR2 is FQNEAQ (reference sequence). The CDR3 runs to 14 residues. CDR3: CASSPGQDNEKLFF. The CDR3 DNA reads as TGTGCCAGCAGCCCGGGACAAGACAATGAAAAACTGTTTTTT.

The chain has TRBV7-2 and TRBJ2-6; weak D call: TRBD1 (5 bases). The CDR3 length is 16 residues. The V end lost 5 bases, the J end lost 0 bases, and 11 bases lay between the germline ends. Germline values: CDR1 SGHTA, CDR2 FQGNSA. The CDR3 spells CASSPDTYSGANVLTF. The CDR3 nucleotides read TGTGCCAGCAGCCCGGACACATACTCTGGGGCCAACGTCCTGACTTTC.

The J gene is TRBJ2-7, the V gene TRBV10-3; possibly TRBD1 for D (6 bases). The ends were cut back, 9 bases at V and 6 bases at J, with 18 bases in the middle. The CDR3 extends over 13 amino acids. The germline V gene has CDR1 ENHRY and CDR2 SYGVKD. CDR3 loop: CAMGEGEGAEQYF. DNA for the CDR3: TGTGCCATGGGCGAGGGGGAAGGAGCCGAGCAGTACTTC.

The V gene is TRBV2, the J gene TRBJ2-1, with TRBD2 as a possible D gene (6 bases). Trimming took off 3 bases at V and 0 bases at J, with 21 bases between the two ends. The CDR3 is 19 amino acids. Looked up from germline, CDR1 is SNHLY and CDR2 is FYNNEI. DNA of the CDR3: TGTGCCAGCAGTGATCTAACCCCTCTCGGGAGCTTCTCCTACAATGAGCAGTTCTTC. Residues: CASSDLTPLGSFSYNEQFF.

The rearrangement links TRBV2 to TRBJ1-4; D might be TRBD1 (5 bases). CDR3 size: 15 residues. With 6 bases removed from V and 3 bases from J, the gap between germline ends came to 14 bases. Per germline, CDR1 SNHLY and CDR2 FYNNEI. CDR3 sequence reads: CASRLTRGANEKLFF. The DNA for the CDR3 is TGTGCCAGCAGGTTGACACGGGGGGCTAATGAAAAACTGTTTTTT. Full variable domain (outside the CDR3, taken from reference TRBV2 and TRBJ1-4): EPEVTQTPSHQVTQMGQEVILRCVPISNHLYFYWYRQILGQKVEFLVSFYNNEISEKSEIFDDQFSVERPDGSNFTLKIRSTKLEDSAMYFCASRLTRGANEKLFFGSGTQLSVL.

J is TRBJ2-3 and V is TRBV30; 8 bases align to TRBD1. CDR1 and CDR2 from the germline V gene are GTSNPN and SVGIG (reference sequence). V shed 3 bases, J shed 1 base, and the junction held 0 bases outside the gene matches. The CDR3 totals 13 residues. The CDR3: CAWRDRGTDTQYF. CDR3 sequence (DNA): TGTGCCTGGAGGGACAGGGGCACAGATACGCAGTATTTT.

This clone came up a few times. V and J are TRBV10-3 and TRBJ1-2; a weak D match, TRBD1 (5 bases). Germline CDR1 is ENHRY and CDR2 is SYGVKD. The V and J ends lost 2 bases and 1 base respectively, with 5 bases between them. The CDR3 totals 13 residues. The CDR3 sequence is CAISEQGNYGYTF. For the CDR3, the DNA is TGTGCCATCAGTGAGCAGGGTAACTATGGCTACACCTTC.